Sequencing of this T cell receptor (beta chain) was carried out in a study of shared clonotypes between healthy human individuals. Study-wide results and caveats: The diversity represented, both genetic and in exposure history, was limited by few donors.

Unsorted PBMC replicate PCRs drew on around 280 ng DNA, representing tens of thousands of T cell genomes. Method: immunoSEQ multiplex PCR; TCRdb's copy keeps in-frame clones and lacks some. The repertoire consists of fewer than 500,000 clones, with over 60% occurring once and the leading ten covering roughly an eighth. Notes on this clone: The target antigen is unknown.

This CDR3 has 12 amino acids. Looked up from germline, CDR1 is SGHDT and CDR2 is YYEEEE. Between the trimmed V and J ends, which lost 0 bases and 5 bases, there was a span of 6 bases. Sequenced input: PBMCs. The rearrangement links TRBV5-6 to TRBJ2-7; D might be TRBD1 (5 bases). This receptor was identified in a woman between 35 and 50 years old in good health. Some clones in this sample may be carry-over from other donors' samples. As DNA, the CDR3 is TGTGCCAGCAGCTTGGTAGGGGACGAGCAGTACTTC. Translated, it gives CASSLVGDEQYF.